The source of this TCR beta chain is a study of T cells in narcolepsy. On the study more broadly: Enrolled donors included narcolepsy type 1 or type 2 patients and healthy controls. Study observations and caveats: HCRT-specific and TRIB2-specific autoreactive clonotypes appeared among same-patient CSF and blood CD4+ clonotypes. Healthy controls reportedly lacked the autoreactive clonotypes serially found in patients' blood. No autoreactive T cell clone sequences appeared in some memory CD4+ repertoires.

About this clone: Its antigen is undetermined.

Assay used: immunoSEQ multiplex PCR; TCRdb lists only in-frame clones, some missing. The sample lists fewer than 30,000 clones, approximately 85% occurring once. Specimen: CD45RA- memory CD4+ T cells from PBMCs. The source of this sequence is a human donor with narcolepsy.

Written as DNA, the CDR3 is TGTGCCAGCAGCCCCCATTCGGGAGCTGGGTTATCAAGCACAGATACGCAGTATTTT. Protein: CASSPHSGAGLSSTDTQYF. The chain uses TRBV7-2 and TRBJ2-3, with a tentative D call TRBD2 (6 bases). The CDR3 spans 19 residues. With 5 bases removed from V and 0 bases from J, the gap between germline ends came to 24 bases. Germline CDR1 reads SGHTA; CDR2 reads FQGNSA. The variable domain in full, completed from reference TRBV7-2 and TRBJ2-3, reads GAGVSQSPSNKVTEKGKDVELRCDPISGHTALYWYRQSLGQGLEFLIYFQGNSAPDKSGLPSDRFSAERTGGSVSTLTIQRTQQEDSAVYLCASSPHSGAGLSSTDTQYFGPGTRLTVL.